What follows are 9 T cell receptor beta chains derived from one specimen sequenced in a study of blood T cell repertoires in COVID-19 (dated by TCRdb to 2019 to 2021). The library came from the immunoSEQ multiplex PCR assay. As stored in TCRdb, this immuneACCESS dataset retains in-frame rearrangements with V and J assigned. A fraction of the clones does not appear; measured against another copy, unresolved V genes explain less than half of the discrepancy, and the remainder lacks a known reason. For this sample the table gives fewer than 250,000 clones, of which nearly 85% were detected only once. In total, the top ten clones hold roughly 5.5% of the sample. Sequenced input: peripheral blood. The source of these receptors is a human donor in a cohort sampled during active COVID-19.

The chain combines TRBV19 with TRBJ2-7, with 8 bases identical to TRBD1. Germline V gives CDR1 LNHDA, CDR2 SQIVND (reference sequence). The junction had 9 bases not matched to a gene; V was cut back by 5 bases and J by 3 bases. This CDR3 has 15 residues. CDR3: CASSRSNRGYYEQYF. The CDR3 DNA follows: TGTGCCAGTAGTCGCTCGAACAGGGGGTACTACGAGCAGTACTTC.

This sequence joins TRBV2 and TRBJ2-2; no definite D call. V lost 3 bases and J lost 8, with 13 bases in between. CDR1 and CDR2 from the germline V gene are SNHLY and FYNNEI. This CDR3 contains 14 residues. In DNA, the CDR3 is TGTGCCAGCAGTGACTTACGACTTCGGGGGGAGCTGTTTTTT. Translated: CASSDLRLRGELFF.

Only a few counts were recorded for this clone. The CDR3 protein is CASSLKSGGTQETQYF. Here the CDR3 DNA reads TGTGCCAGCAGCTTGAAAAGCGGGGGGACCCAAGAGACCCAGTACTTC. The genes are TRBV5-6 and TRBJ2-5; 9 nucleotides agree with TRBD2. CDR3 length equals 16 residues. Looked up from germline, CDR1 is SGHDT and CDR2 is YYEEEE. Unmatched junction bases numbered 5, after V lost 1 base and J lost 1 base.

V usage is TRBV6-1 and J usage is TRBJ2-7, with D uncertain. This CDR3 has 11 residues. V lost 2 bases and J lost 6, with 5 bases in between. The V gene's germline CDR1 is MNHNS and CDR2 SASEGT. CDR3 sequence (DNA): TGTGCCAGCAGTGAACGTATCGAGCAGTACTTC. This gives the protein CASSERIEQYF.

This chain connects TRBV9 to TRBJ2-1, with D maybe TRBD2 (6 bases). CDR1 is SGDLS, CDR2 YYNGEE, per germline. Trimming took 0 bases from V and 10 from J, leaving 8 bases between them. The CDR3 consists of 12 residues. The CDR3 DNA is TGTGCCAGCAGCGTAGATCGGGGGGAGCAGTTCTTC. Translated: CASSVDRGEQFF.

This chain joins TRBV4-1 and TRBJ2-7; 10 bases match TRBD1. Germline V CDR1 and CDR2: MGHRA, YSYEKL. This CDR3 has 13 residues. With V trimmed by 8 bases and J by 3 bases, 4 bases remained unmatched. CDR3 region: CASRGTGDYEQYF. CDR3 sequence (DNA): TGCGCCAGCCGAGGGACAGGGGACTACGAGCAGTACTTC.

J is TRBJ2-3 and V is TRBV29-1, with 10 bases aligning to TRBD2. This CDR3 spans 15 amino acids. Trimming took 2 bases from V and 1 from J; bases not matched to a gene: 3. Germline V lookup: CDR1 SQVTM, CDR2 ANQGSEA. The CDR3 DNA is TGCAGCGTTGAACGGACTAGCGGAGGCACAGATACGCAGTATTTT. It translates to CSVERTSGGTDTQYF.

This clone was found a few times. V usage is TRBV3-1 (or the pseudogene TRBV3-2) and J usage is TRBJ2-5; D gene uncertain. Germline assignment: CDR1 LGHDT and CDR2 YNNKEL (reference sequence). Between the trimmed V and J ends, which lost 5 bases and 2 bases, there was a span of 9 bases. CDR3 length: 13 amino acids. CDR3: CASSSSGQETQYF. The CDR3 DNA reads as TGTGCCAGCAGCTCGTCGGGTCAAGAGACCCAGTACTTC.

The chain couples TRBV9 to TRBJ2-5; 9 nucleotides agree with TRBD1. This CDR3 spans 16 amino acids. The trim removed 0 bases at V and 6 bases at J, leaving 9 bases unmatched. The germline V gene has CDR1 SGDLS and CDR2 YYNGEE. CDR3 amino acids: CASSVEGQGERQTQYF. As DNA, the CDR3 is TGTGCCAGCAGCGTAGAGGGACAGGGAGAGAGGCAGACCCAGTACTTC.